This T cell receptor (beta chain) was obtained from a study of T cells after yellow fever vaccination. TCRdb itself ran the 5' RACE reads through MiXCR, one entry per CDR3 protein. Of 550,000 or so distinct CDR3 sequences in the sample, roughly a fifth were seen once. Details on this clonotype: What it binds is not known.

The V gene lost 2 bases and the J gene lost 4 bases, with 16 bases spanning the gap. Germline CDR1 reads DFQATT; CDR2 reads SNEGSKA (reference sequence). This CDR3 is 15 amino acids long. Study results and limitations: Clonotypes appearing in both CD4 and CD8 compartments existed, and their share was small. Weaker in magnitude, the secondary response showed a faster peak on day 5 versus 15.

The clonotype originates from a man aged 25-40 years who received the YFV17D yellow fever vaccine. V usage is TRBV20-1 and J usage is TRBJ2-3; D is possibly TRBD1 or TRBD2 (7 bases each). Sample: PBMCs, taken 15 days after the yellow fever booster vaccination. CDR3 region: CSARIRGGSADTQYF. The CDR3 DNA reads TGCAGTGCTAGAATCAGGGGGGGATCAGCAGATACGCAGTATTTT.